This T cell receptor beta chain was identified during a study of shared clonotypes between healthy human individuals. Background on the study: Per donor, CD8 memory used one plate, CD8 naive used two, CD4 memory used three and CD4 naive used three. Overall study findings and caveats: Represented diversity (both genetic and exposure-history) was limited by the small number of donors.

CDR1 and CDR2 (germline): MNHEY, SVGAGI. The CDR3 extends over 14 amino acids. Trimming cost V 3 bases and J 7 bases, with 10 bases left between them. This clone was counted a few times. Its antigen is still unknown. The repertoire was sequenced with immunoSEQ multiplex PCR; TCRdb's copy has only in-frame clones and lacks some. The data show over a million clones, with around 76% seen just once and around 1.5% held by the top ten. Sequencing was performed on memory CD4+ T cells sorted from blood. Stated subset: CD45RA-negative fraction. This TCR came from a man aged 18 to 35 in good health. The genes are TRBV6-5 and TRBJ1-6, with D tentatively TRBD1 (5 bases). The CDR3 nucleotides read TGTGCCAGCAGTTATACCGGGGGAAATTCACCCCTCCACTTT. This encodes CASSYTGGNSPLHF.